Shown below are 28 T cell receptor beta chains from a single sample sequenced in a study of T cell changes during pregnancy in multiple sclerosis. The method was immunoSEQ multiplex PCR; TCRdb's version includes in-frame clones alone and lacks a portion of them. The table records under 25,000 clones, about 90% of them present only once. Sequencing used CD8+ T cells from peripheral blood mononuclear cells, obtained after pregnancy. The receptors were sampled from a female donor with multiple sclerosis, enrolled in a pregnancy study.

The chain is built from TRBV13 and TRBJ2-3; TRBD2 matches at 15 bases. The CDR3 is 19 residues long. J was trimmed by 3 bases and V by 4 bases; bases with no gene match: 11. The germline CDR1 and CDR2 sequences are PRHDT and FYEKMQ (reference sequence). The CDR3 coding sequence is TGTGCCAGCAGCTCGATATTCCGGACTAGCGGGAGGGGGACAGATACGCAGTATTTT. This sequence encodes CASSSIFRTSGRGTDTQYF.

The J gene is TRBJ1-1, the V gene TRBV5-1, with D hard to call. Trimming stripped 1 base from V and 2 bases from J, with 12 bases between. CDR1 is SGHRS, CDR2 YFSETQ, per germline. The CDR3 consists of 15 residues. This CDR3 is CASSLSSGTNTEAFF. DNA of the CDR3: TGCGCCAGCAGCTTGTCGTCGGGAACCAACACTGAAGCTTTCTTT.

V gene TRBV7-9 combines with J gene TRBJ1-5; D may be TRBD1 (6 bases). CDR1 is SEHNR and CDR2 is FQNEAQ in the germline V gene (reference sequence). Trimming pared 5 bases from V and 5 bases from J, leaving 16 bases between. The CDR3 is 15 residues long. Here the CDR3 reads CASSPGRGGDQPQHF. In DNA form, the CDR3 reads TGTGCCAGCAGCCCGGGCAGGGGCGGCGATCAGCCCCAGCATTTT.

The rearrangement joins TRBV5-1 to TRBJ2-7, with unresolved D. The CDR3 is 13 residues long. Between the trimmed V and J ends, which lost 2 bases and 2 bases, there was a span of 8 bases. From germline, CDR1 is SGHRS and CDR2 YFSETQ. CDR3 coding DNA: TGCGCCAGCAGCTTCCGACACCCCTACGAGCAGTACTTC. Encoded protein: CASSFRHPYEQYF.

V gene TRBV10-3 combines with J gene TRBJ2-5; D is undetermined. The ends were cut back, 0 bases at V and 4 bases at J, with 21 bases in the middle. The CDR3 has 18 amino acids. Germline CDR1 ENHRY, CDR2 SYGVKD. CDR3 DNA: TGTGCCATCAGTGAGTCGAGTCGGCGGCCCACACGCCGAGAGACCCAGTACTTC. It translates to CAISESSRRPTRRETQYF.

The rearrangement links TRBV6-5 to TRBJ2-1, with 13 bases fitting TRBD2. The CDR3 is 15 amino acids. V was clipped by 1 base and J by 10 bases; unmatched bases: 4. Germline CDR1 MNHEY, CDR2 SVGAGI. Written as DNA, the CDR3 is TGTGCCAGCAGTTACTTGGGACTAGCGGGACGGGAGCAGTTCTTC. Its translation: CASSYLGLAGREQFF.

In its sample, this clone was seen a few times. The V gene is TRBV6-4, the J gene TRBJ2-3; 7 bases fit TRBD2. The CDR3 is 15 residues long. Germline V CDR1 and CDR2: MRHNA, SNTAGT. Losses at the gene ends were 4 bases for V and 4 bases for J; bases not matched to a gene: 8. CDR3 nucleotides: TGTGCCAGCAGTGTATCCAGGGAGGGGTCAGATACGCAGTATTTT. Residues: CASSVSREGSDTQYF.

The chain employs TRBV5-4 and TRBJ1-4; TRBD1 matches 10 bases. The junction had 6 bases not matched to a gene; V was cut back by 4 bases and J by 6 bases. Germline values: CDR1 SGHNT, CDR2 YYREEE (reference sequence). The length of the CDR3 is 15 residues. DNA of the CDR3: TGTGCCAGCAGCGTGACCGGGACAGGGGATGAAAAACTGTTTTTT. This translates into CASSVTGTGDEKLFF.

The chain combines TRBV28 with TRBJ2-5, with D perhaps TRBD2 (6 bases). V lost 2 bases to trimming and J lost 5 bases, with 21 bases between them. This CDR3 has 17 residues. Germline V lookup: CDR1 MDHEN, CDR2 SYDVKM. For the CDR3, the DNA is TGTGCCAGCAGTTTAGGGGAGGCCCAATTTCGTGGGGAGACCCAGTACTTC. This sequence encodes CASSLGEAQFRGETQYF.

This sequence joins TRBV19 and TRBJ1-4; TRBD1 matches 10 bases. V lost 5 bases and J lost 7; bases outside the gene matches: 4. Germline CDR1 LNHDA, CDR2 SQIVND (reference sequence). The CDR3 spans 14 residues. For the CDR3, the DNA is TGTGCCAGTAGTCCTGGGACAGGGGTTGAAAAACTGTTTTTT. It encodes CASSPGTGVEKLFF.

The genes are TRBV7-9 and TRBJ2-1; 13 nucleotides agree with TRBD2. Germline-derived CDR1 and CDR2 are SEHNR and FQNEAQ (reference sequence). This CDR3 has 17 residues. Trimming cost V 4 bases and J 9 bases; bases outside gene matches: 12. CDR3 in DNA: TGTGCCAGCAGCTCACTGGGACTAGCGGGACGGAACGGTGAGCAGTTCTTC. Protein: CASSSLGLAGRNGEQFF.

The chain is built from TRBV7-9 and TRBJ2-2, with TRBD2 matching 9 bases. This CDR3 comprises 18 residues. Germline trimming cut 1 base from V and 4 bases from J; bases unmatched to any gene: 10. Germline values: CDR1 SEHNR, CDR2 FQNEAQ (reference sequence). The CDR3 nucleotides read TGTGCCAGCAGCTTAGTTCCTAGCGGGATCCTGGGCACCGGGGAGCTGTTTTTT. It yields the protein CASSLVPSGILGTGELFF.

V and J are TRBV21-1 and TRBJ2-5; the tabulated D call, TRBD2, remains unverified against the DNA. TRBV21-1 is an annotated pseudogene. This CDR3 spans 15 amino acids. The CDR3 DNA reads TGTGCCAGCAGCAAAGCCGGGGACTCCCAAGAGACCCAGTACTTC. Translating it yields CASSKAGDSQETQYF.

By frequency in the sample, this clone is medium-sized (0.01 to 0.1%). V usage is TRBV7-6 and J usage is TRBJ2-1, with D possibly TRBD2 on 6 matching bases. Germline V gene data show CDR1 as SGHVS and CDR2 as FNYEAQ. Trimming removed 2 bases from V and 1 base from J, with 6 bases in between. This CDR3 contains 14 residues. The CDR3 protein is CASSLSGSYNEQFF. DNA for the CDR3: TGTGCCAGCAGCTTAAGCGGGTCCTACAATGAGCAGTTCTTC.

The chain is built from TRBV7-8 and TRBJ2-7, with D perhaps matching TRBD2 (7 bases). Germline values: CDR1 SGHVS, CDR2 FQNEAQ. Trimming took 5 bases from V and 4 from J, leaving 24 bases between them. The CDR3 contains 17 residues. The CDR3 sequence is CASSGGTRGRFYYEQYF. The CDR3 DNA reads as TGTGCCAGCAGCGGGGGGACGCGGGGGCGTTTTTATTACGAGCAGTACTTC.

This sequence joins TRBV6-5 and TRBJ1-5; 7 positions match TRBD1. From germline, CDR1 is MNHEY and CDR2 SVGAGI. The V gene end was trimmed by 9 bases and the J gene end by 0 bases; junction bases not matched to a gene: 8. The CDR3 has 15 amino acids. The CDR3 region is CARDRRAYSNQPQHF. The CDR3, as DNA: TGTGCCAGGGACAGGCGGGCGTATAGCAATCAGCCCCAGCATTTT.

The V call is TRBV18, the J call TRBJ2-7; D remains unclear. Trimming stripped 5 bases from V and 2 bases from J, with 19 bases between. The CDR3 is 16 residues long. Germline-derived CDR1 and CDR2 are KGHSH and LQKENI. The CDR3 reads CASSKTLGRSAYEQYF. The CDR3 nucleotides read TGTGCCAGCTCAAAAACTCTGGGCAGGTCCGCCTACGAGCAGTACTTC.

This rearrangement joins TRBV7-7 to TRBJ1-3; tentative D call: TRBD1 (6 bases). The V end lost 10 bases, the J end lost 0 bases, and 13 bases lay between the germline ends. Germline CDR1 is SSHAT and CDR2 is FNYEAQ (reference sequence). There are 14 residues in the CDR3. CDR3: CAILTGSSGNTIYF. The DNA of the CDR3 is TGTGCCATTCTGACAGGATCCTCTGGAAACACCATATATTTT.

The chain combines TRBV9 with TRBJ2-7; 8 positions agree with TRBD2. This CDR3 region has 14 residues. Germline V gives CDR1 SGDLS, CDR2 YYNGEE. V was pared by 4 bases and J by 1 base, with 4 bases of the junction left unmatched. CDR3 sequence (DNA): TGTGCCAGCAGCACCTCGGGAGGGTCCTACGAGCAGTACTTC. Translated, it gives CASSTSGGSYEQYF. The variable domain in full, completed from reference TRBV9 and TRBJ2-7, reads DSGVTQTPKHLITATGQRVTLRCSPRSGDLSVYWYQQSLDQGLQFLIQYYNGEERAKGNILERFSAQQFPDLHSELNLSSLELGDSALYFCASSTSGGSYEQYFGPGTRLTVT.

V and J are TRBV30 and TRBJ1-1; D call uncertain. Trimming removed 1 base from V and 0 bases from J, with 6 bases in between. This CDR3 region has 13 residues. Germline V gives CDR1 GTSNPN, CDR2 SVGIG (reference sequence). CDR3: CAWSGDMNTEAFF. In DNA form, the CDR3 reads TGTGCCTGGAGTGGCGACATGAACACTGAAGCTTTCTTT.

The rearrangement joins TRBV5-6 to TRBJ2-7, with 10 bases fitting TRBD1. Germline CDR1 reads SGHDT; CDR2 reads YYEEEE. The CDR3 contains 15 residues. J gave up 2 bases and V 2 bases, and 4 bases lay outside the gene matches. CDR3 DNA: TGTGCCAGCAGCTTCCGGGACAGGGGTCCCTACGAGCAGTACTTC. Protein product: CASSFRDRGPYEQYF. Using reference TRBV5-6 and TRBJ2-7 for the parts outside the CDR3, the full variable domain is DAGVTQSPTHLIKTRGQQVTLRCSPKSGHDTVSWYQQALGQGPQFIFQYYEEEERQRGNFPDRFSGHQFPNYSSELNVNALLLGDSALYLCASSFRDRGPYEQYFGPGTRLTVT.

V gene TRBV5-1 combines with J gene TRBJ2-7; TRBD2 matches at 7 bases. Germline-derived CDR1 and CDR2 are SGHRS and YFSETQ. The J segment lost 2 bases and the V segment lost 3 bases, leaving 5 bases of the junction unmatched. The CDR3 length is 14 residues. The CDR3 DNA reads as TGCGCCAGCAGCTGGGGGGGACTCGCCTACGAGCAGTACTTC. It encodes CASSWGGLAYEQYF.

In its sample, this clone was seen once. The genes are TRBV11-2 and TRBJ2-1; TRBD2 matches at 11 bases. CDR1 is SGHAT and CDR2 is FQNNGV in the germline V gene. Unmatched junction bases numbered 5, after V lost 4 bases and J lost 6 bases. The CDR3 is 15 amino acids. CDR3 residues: CASSSIAGGGNEQFF. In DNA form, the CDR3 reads TGTGCCAGCAGCTCCATAGCGGGAGGGGGCAATGAGCAGTTCTTC. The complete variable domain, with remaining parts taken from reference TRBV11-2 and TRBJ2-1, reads EAGVAQSPRYKIIEKRQSVAFWCNPISGHATLYWYQQILGQGPKLLIQFQNNGVVDDSQLPKDRFSAERLKGVDSTLKIQPAKLEDSAVYLCASSSIAGGGNEQFFGPGTRLTVL.

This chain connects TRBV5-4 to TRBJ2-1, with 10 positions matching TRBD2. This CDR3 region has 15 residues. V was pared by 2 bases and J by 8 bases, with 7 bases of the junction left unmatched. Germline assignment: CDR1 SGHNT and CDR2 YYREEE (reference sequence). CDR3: CASSFLAGASDEQFF. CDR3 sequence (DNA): TGTGCCAGCAGCTTCCTAGCGGGAGCTTCCGATGAGCAGTTCTTC.

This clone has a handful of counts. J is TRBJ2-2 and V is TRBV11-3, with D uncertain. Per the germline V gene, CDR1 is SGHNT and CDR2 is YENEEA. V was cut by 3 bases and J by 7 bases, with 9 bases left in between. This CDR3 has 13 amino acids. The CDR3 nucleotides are TGTGCCAGCAGCTTTGGGTCGGGCGGGGAGCTGTTTTTT. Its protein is CASSFGSGGELFF.

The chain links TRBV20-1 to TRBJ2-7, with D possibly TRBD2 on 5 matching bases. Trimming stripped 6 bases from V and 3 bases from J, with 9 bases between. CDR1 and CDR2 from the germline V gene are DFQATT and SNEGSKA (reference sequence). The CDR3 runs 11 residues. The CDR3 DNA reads TGCAGTGCGTACCGGGACTACGAGCAGTACTTC. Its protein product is CSAYRDYEQYF.

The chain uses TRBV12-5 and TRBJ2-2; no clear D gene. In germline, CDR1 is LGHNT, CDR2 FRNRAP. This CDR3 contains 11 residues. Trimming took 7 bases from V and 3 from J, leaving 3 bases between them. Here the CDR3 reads CASVDTGELFF. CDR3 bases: TGTGCTAGTGTCGACACCGGGGAGCTGTTTTTT.

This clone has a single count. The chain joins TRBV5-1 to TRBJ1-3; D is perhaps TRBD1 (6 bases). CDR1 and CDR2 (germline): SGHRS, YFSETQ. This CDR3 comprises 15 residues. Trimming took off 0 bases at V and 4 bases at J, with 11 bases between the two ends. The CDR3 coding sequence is TGCGCCAGCAGCTTGGATTCAGGGGTCGGAAACACCATATATTTT. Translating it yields CASSLDSGVGNTIYF.